This T cell receptor (beta chain) was obtained from a study of a mutant IDH1 vaccine in newly diagnosed glioma. About the research overall: Vaccination began 4-6 weeks post radiotherapy alone, or with temozolomide cycles. Earlier care involved radiotherapy, temozolomide, or both, and the majority received both.

As to this clone: Its antigen is not known.

This table comes from immunoSEQ multiplex PCR, and its TCRdb copy is limited to in-frame clones, with some not included. The table includes about 46,000 clones, around 92% detected once. Broader study findings: Overall, approximately 93% of patients had vaccine-induced immune responses.

Germline loops: CDR1 SNHLY, CDR2 FYNNEI. The CDR3 runs 15 residues. Unmatched junction bases numbered 7, after V lost 4 bases and J lost 7 bases. Time point meaning: week 35, safety follow-up. It was 300 ug of mutant IDH1 20-mer peptide that made up each vaccine dose, given with topical imiquimod. The donor cohort comprised cases of new WHO grade 3 or 4 IDH1-mutant, ATRX-lost astrocytoma. This clonotype was obtained from a man aged 50 or older with glioma. The J gene is TRBJ1-4, the V gene TRBV2; 9 bases are shared with TRBD1. The sample was PBMCs, taken from a glioma patient whose treatment included an IDH1 peptide vaccine. CDR3 in DNA: TGTGCCAGCAGTGGGCAACAGGGGGCGCTTGAAAAACTGTTTTTT. Translating gives CASSGQQGALEKLFF.